One and the same sample provided the 5 T cell receptor beta chains below, sequenced in a study of post-analysis software for immune sequencing data. Libraries were made from TCR beta cDNA, and they carried unique molecular identifiers. TCRdb processed the PCR reads anew with MiXCR; each CDR3 protein has one entry. The table has around 700,000 distinct CDR3 sequences, more than 50% seen once; the top ten hold about 11%. Study conclusions and caveats: Elevated frequency relative to controls characterized roughly 5 TRBV segments in patients, TRBV5-6, TRBV5-1 and TRBV20-1 among them.

Their recognized antigens are unknown. The sample taken for sequencing was blood. These receptors came from a girl aged 2 to 9 with multiple sclerosis.

The sample holds one count of this clonotype. J is TRBJ2-5 and V is TRBV20-1; 9 positions match TRBD1. With 6 bases clipped from V and 4 bases from J, the junction kept 9 bases outside the gene matches. Germline V CDR1 and CDR2: DFQATT, SNEGSKA (reference sequence). CDR3 length: 14 amino acids. CDR3 in amino acids: CSAPRDREPETQYF. The CDR3 DNA is TGCAGTGCCCCCCGGGACAGGGAACCAGAGACCCAGTACTTC.

The genes are TRBV20-1 and TRBJ1-1, with 8 bases aligning to TRBD1. Germline CDR1 and CDR2: DFQATT and SNEGSKA (reference sequence). Losses at the gene ends were 1 base for V and 0 bases for J; bases not matched to a gene: 7. The length of the CDR3 is 16 residues. The CDR3 DNA is TGCAGTGCTAGAGTCATTGTGACAGGGGTGAACACTGAAGCTTTCTTT. Translated, it gives CSARVIVTGVNTEAFF.

The chain links TRBV27 to TRBJ2-7; possibly TRBD1 or TRBD2 for D (6 bases each). This CDR3 contains 14 residues. Per the germline V gene, CDR1 is MNHEY and CDR2 is SMNVEV (reference sequence). The ends were cut back, 0 bases at V and 6 bases at J, with 12 bases in the middle. CDR3 residues: CASSLSGGGPEQYF. Written as DNA, the CDR3 is TGTGCCAGCAGTTTATCAGGTGGGGGGCCCGAGCAGTACTTC.

This rearrangement joins TRBV7-2 to TRBJ1-2; D unresolved. This CDR3 has 16 residues. Between the trimmed V and J ends, which lost 4 bases and 5 bases, there was a span of 20 bases. Germline assignment: CDR1 SGHTA and CDR2 FQGNSA. CDR3 protein: CASSSSPGGSGYGYTF. CDR3 nucleotides: TGTGCCAGCAGCTCTAGCCCGGGAGGGAGTGGGTATGGCTACACCTTC. Filled out from reference TRBV7-2 and TRBJ1-2, the complete variable domain reads GAGVSQSPSNKVTEKGKDVELRCDPISGHTALYWYRQSLGQGLEFLIYFQGNSAPDKSGLPSDRFSAERTGGSVSTLTIQRTQQEDSAVYLCASSSSPGGSGYGYTFGSGTRLTVV.

This sequence joins TRBV6-1 and TRBJ2-1, with 8 nucleotides matching TRBD2. Per the germline V gene, CDR1 is MNHNS and CDR2 is SASEGT. This CDR3 has 16 residues. Losses at the gene ends were 1 base for V and 1 base for J; bases not matched to a gene: 3. This CDR3 reads CASSEGGGPSYNEQFF. The CDR3 region has the DNA TGTGCCAGCAGTGAAGGCGGGGGGCCGTCCTACAATGAGCAGTTCTTC.